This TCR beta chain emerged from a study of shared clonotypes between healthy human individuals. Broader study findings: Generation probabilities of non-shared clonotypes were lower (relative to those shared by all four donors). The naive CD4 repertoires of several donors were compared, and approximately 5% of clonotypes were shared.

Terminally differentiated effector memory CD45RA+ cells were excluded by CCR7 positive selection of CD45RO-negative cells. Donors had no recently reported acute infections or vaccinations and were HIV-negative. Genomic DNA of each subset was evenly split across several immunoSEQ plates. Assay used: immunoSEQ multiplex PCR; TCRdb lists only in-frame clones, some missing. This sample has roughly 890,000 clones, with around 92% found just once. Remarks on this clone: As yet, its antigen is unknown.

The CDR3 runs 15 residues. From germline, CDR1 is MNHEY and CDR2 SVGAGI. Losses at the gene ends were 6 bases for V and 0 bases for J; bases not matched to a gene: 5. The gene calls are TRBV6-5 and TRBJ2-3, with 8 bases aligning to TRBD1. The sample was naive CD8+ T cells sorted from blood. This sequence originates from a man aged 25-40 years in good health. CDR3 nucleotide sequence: TGTGCCAGCAGCCCTACAGGGGGAAGCACAGATACGCAGTATTTT. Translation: CASSPTGGSTDTQYF.